These 27 T cell receptor beta chains were all obtained from the same sample, sequenced in a study of cytomegalovirus exposure and HLA in healthy donors. The PCR employed 60 Vbeta primers together with 13 Jbeta primers. The method was immunoSEQ multiplex PCR; TCRdb's version includes in-frame clones alone and lacks a portion of them. The sample carries more than 100,000 clones, roughly 80% recorded once. Sequencing was performed on PBMCs. The receptor source for this set is a woman between 40 and 55 years old in good health and CMV-seropositive.

The V and J genes are TRBV5-1 and TRBJ2-7; a possible D gene is TRBD1 (6 bases). Deletions cut 2 bases from V and 2 bases from J, with 17 bases between. This CDR3 comprises 16 residues. The germline CDR1 and CDR2 sequences are SGHRS and YFSETQ. The CDR3 region has the DNA TGCGCCAGCAGCTTACAACCGACAGGCGCCACCTACGAGCAGTACTTC. Protein: CASSLQPTGATYEQYF.

This chain connects TRBV10-3 to TRBJ1-5; possible D gene TRBD1, 5 bases. Per the germline V gene, CDR1 is ENHRY and CDR2 is SYGVKD. The CDR3 spans 13 residues. The V gene lost 10 bases and the J gene lost 5 bases, with 15 bases spanning the gap. CDR3 region: CASGGDSDQPQHF. The CDR3 DNA reads TGTGCCAGCGGGGGGGATTCGGATCAGCCCCAGCATTTT.

In this sample, this clone turned up a few times. V and J are TRBV2 and TRBJ2-1, with TRBD1 identical over 7 bases. The CDR3 sequence is 11 residues long. With V trimmed by 9 bases and J by 7 bases, 3 bases remained unmatched. CDR1 is SNHLY and CDR2 is FYNNEI in the germline V gene. This CDR3 reads CASMTGNEQFF. The CDR3 DNA reads as TGTGCCAGTATGACAGGGAATGAGCAGTTCTTC. Drawing the rest from reference TRBV2 and TRBJ2-1, the complete variable domain is EPEVTQTPSHQVTQMGQEVILRCVPISNHLYFYWYRQILGQKVEFLVSFYNNEISEKSEIFDDQFSVERPDGSNFTLKIRSTKLEDSAMYFCASMTGNEQFFGPGTRLTVL.

This sequence joins TRBV5-5 and TRBJ2-7; no reliable D call. This CDR3 is 13 amino acids long. The V end lost 4 bases, the J end lost 2 bases, and 10 bases lay between the germline ends. Germline V gene sequence: CDR1 SGHKS, CDR2 YYEKEE (reference sequence). The CDR3: CASSIGVTYEQYF. CDR3 in DNA: TGTGCCAGCAGCATCGGAGTGACCTACGAGCAGTACTTC.

This clone was seen a handful of times. V and J are TRBV5-1 and TRBJ1-4; 7 bases are a match to TRBD1. The V and J ends lost 4 bases and 1 base, in that order; junction bases with no gene match: 4. CDR3 length: 15 amino acids. CDR1 SGHRS and CDR2 YFSETQ come from the germline V gene. The CDR3 region has the DNA TGCGCCAGCAGCAACAACAGGGGAACTAATGAAAAACTGTTTTTT. It codes for CASSNNRGTNEKLFF.

This chain joins TRBV7-8 and TRBJ2-2, with 8 positions matching TRBD2. V lost 0 bases and J lost 4; bases outside the gene matches: 10. There are 18 residues in the CDR3. Germline V lookup: CDR1 SGHVS, CDR2 FQNEAQ. The CDR3 here is CASSLAFGGGGSTGELFF. In nucleotides, the CDR3 is TGTGCCAGCAGCTTAGCGTTCGGAGGCGGGGGGAGCACCGGGGAGCTGTTTTTT.

This clone was counted a single time. The chain joins TRBV6-5 to TRBJ1-1; 7 nucleotides agree with TRBD1. J lost 6 bases, V lost 6 bases, and 10 bases had no gene match. The CDR3 length is 14 residues. Germline V gene lookup returns CDR1 MNHEY and CDR2 SVGAGI. The CDR3 loop is CASRRGQGRSEAFF. The CDR3 coding sequence is TGTGCCAGCAGGAGGGGGCAGGGAAGGTCTGAAGCTTTCTTT.

The chain carries TRBV5-1 and TRBJ2-4; TRBD2 matches 7 bases. Germline V CDR1 and CDR2: SGHRS, YFSETQ. Trimming removed 3 bases from V and 1 base from J; junction bases left unmatched: 7. This CDR3 is 16 amino acids long. CDR3 residues: CASSSDGGKAKNIQYF. The CDR3, as DNA: TGCGCCAGCAGCTCGGACGGGGGGAAGGCCAAAAACATTCAGTACTTC.

The chain uses TRBV7-8 and TRBJ2-5; D unclear. In germline, CDR1 is SGHVS, CDR2 FQNEAQ. V gave up 5 bases and J gave up 1 base, with 5 bases separating them. This CDR3 contains 12 residues. CDR3 region: CASSLFQETQYF. The CDR3 bases are TGTGCCAGCAGCCTATTCCAAGAGACCCAGTACTTC.

V usage is TRBV13 and J usage is TRBJ2-3, with 11 bases fitting TRBD2. Trimming at V came to 3 bases and at J to 2 bases, leaving 7 bases not matched to a gene. The CDR3 sequence is 17 residues long. The germline V gene has CDR1 PRHDT and CDR2 FYEKMQ (reference sequence). Here the CDR3 reads CASSFTRLAGTTDTQYF. The CDR3 DNA follows: TGTGCCAGCAGCTTTACTCGACTAGCGGGAACCACAGATACGCAGTATTTT.

V usage is TRBV7-2 and J usage is TRBJ1-2; TRBD1 matches at 7 bases. The CDR3 has 15 amino acids. The trim removed 1 base at V and 5 bases at J, leaving 7 bases unmatched. Looked up from germline, CDR1 is SGHTA and CDR2 is FQGNSA. CDR3: CASSLERTGGYGYTF. CDR3 DNA: TGTGCCAGCAGCTTAGAGCGGACAGGAGGTTATGGCTACACCTTC.

This chain connects TRBV28 to TRBJ1-5, with TRBD1 matching 8 bases. J gave up 7 bases and V 5 bases, and 7 bases lay outside the gene matches. CDR3 size: 14 residues. The germline V gene has CDR1 MDHEN and CDR2 SYDVKM. CDR3 nucleotide sequence: TGTGCCAGCAGTCCCGGACAGGGTGGGCAGCCCCAGCATTTT. This gives the protein CASSPGQGGQPQHF.

The gene calls are TRBV7-9 and TRBJ1-6, with TRBD1 identical over 7 bases. This CDR3 spans 14 amino acids. With 4 bases clipped from V and 10 bases from J, the junction kept 7 bases outside the gene matches. Germline-derived CDR1 and CDR2 are SEHNR and FQNEAQ (reference sequence). The CDR3 here is CASSYTGVNSPLHF. CDR3 coding DNA: TGTGCCAGCAGCTATACAGGGGTCAACTCACCCCTCCACTTT.

CDR3 protein: CASSVAAGETQYF. As DNA, the CDR3 is TGTGCCAGCAGCGTAGCGGCAGGGGAGACCCAGTACTTC. This sequence joins TRBV9 and TRBJ2-5; D might be TRBD1 (5 bases). Looked up from germline, CDR1 is SGDLS and CDR2 is YYNGEE. The ends were cut back, 0 bases at V and 5 bases at J, with 8 bases in the middle. CDR3 length equals 13 residues.

The chain has TRBV2 and TRBJ1-1; 9 bases line up with TRBD1. The V gene's germline CDR1 is SNHLY and CDR2 FYNNEI. V lost 6 bases, J lost 1 base, and 12 bases stayed unmatched. CDR3 length equals 17 residues. In nucleotides, the CDR3 is TGTGCCAGCAGAACCGGGACAGGGCGACTTCGGAACACTGAAGCTTTCTTT. Translation: CASRTGTGRLRNTEAFF.

V gene TRBV29-1 combines with J gene TRBJ1-4; weak D call: TRBD1 (6 bases). CDR3 length: 12 amino acids. V lost 3 bases to trimming and J lost 7 bases, with 9 bases between them. In germline, CDR1 is SQVTM, CDR2 ANQGSEA. The chain's CDR3 is CSVERGGEKLFF. In DNA form, the CDR3 reads TGCAGCGTTGAGAGGGGGGGTGAAAAACTGTTTTTT.

This clone appeared once. The chain combines TRBV10-3 with TRBJ2-3; possible D gene TRBD1, 5 bases. Germline V lookup: CDR1 ENHRY, CDR2 SYGVKD. The CDR3 contains 12 residues. The V and J ends lost 4 bases and 4 bases respectively, with 6 bases between them. CDR3 residues: CAISVGADTQYF. In DNA, the CDR3 is TGTGCCATCAGTGTAGGGGCAGATACGCAGTATTTT.

This clone occurred a few times. At one of its ends the junction is not consistent with the germline gene, which may arise from a read error. The V and J genes are TRBV7-9 and TRBJ2-7, with D possibly TRBD2 on 6 matching bases. Germline assignment: CDR1 SEHNR and CDR2 FQNEAQ (reference sequence). CDR3 length: 15 amino acids. CDR3 coding DNA: TGTTCCAGCAGCGCGGCGGGACGAGCATCCTACGAGCAGTACTTC. Translated: CSSSAAGRASYEQYF.

The table lists this clone with a few counts. The chain has TRBV27 and TRBJ2-1; 7 nucleotides agree with TRBD1. The CDR3 is 17 amino acids. V trimming: 5 bases; J trimming: 1 base; junction bases outside the gene matches: 11. Germline V gene lookup returns CDR1 MNHEY and CDR2 SMNVEV (reference sequence). The CDR3 DNA is TGTGCCAGCAGTCCCAGGCCCCGCAGGGGGTCCTACAATGAGCAGTTCTTC. Translated, it gives CASSPRPRRGSYNEQFF.

The V call is TRBV15, the J call TRBJ2-3, with 9 bases aligning to TRBD2. With 1 base clipped from V and 2 bases from J, the junction kept 10 bases outside the gene matches. The CDR3 sequence is 18 residues long. Germline V CDR1 and CDR2: LNHNV, YYDKDF (reference sequence). The CDR3 coding sequence is TGTGCCACCAGCAGAGTAGTCGGCGGGGGGGGTGTCACAGATACGCAGTATTTT. It yields the protein CATSRVVGGGGVTDTQYF.

The V and J genes are TRBV6-1 and TRBJ1-5; 7 bases match TRBD1. This CDR3 region has 15 residues. Germline CDR1 is MNHNS and CDR2 is SASEGT. The V and J ends lost 4 bases and 8 bases, in that order; junction bases with no gene match: 11. The DNA of the CDR3 is TGTGCCAGCAGTGCTGGGACAGTTCGTGGAGAGCCCCAGCATTTT. Its translation: CASSAGTVRGEPQHF.

This clone showed up just a few times. This sequence joins TRBV7-2 and TRBJ1-2; D not certain. V lost 5 bases and J lost 8, with 24 bases in between. CDR1 and CDR2 from the germline V gene are SGHTA and FQGNSA. The CDR3 is made up of 16 amino acids. This CDR3 reads CASSPYGVRGRWGYTF. CDR3 nucleotide sequence: TGTGCCAGCAGCCCATACGGGGTCCGAGGGCGCTGGGGCTACACCTTC. Full variable domain (missing parts from reference TRBV7-2 and TRBJ1-2): GAGVSQSPSNKVTEKGKDVELRCDPISGHTALYWYRQSLGQGLEFLIYFQGNSAPDKSGLPSDRFSAERTGGSVSTLTIQRTQQEDSAVYLCASSPYGVRGRWGYTFGSGTRLTVV.

The rearrangement uses TRBV2 and TRBJ1-4; D not certain. The germline gives CDR1 SNHLY, CDR2 FYNNEI. Trimming took 3 bases from V and 5 from J, leaving 7 bases between them. This CDR3 has 13 amino acids. CDR3 amino acids: CASSELQNEKLFF. CDR3 sequence (DNA): TGTGCCAGCAGTGAGCTACAGAATGAAAAACTGTTTTTT.

This chain links TRBV4-1 with TRBJ2-7; 11 positions match TRBD2. Trimming at V came to 6 bases and at J to 2 bases, leaving 9 bases not matched to a gene. CDR1 and CDR2 from the germline V gene are MGHRA and YSYEKL. The CDR3 covers 16 residues. The CDR3 DNA reads as TGCGCCAGCAGACAACTAGCGGGGGTTGGCCCCTACGAGCAGTACTTC. Its translation: CASRQLAGVGPYEQYF.

This rearrangement joins TRBV27 to TRBJ2-7; 9 bases line up with TRBD1. The CDR3 spans 13 residues. With 3 bases clipped from V and 7 bases from J, the junction kept 4 bases outside the gene matches. Germline-derived CDR1 and CDR2 are MNHEY and SMNVEV (reference sequence). CDR3 nucleotides: TGTGCCAGCAGTTTGTGGGACAGGGCGGAGCAGTACTTC. It codes for CASSLWDRAEQYF.

Of note for this clone: The junction departs from germline at one end; a sequencing error may be responsible. The rearrangement joins TRBV6-4 to TRBJ1-1; 8 positions match TRBD1. This CDR3 has 13 amino acids. The germline CDR1 and CDR2 sequences are MRHNA and SNTAGT. The CDR3 spells CASSEQGATEDFF. CDR3 nucleotides: TGTGCCAGCAGTGAGCAGGGGGCCACTGAAGATTTCTTT.

The chain recombines TRBV5-1 with TRBJ2-4; TRBD2 is a possible D gene (5 bases). Trimming took off 0 bases at V and 5 bases at J, with 9 bases between the two ends. Germline CDR1 and CDR2: SGHRS and YFSETQ. This CDR3 has 14 residues. CDR3 sequence reads: CASSLGGGENIQYF. The DNA of the CDR3 is TGCGCCAGCAGCTTGGGTGGAGGAGAAAACATTCAGTACTTC.